These 25 T cell receptor beta chains share one sample of origin, sequenced in a study of T cell responses to AZD1222 COVID-19 vaccine. Here immunoSEQ multiplex PCR was the method, and the copy in TCRdb shows in-frame clones only, minus some. This table has 180,000 or so clones, roughly 89% appearing once. The sequences come from peripheral blood, collected on day 0 of AZD1222 vaccination. The receptors here all came from an adult in good health.

This clone appeared once. J is TRBJ2-1 and V is TRBV19; possibly TRBD2 for D (5 bases). CDR1 LNHDA and CDR2 SQIVND come from the germline V gene (reference sequence). There are 14 residues in the CDR3. The V gene lost 6 bases and the J gene lost 6 bases, with 15 bases spanning the gap. The CDR3 spells CASRSGQRVNEQFF. CDR3 coding DNA: TGTGCCAGTAGGTCCGGGCAGAGGGTCAATGAGCAGTTCTTC.

The chain joins TRBV7-2 to TRBJ2-7, with D perhaps matching TRBD2 (7 bases). Germline CDR1 reads SGHTA; CDR2 reads FQGNSA. The V end was cut by 4 bases, the J end by 3 bases, with 13 bases between. This CDR3 contains 14 residues. The CDR3 loop reads CASSSRGGNYEQYF. Here the CDR3 DNA reads TGTGCCAGCAGCTCCAGGGGAGGGAACTACGAGCAGTACTTC.

The genes are TRBV24-1 and TRBJ2-1; 7 nucleotides agree with TRBD1. The CDR3 sequence is 16 residues long. Germline V lookup: CDR1 KGHDR, CDR2 SFDVKD. Unmatched junction bases numbered 16, after V lost 9 bases and J lost 6 bases. In DNA, the CDR3 is TGTGCCACCGCGTCTTCGACAGGGTGGGGTGGCAATGAGCAGTTCTTC. Its protein is CATASSTGWGGNEQFF.

CDR3 protein: CASSLRGEDTIYF. Here the CDR3 DNA reads TGTGCCAGCTCACTCAGGGGCGAGGACACCATATATTTT. The chain employs TRBV18 and TRBJ1-3, with a possible D match to TRBD1 (6 bases). Per the germline V gene, CDR1 is KGHSH and CDR2 is LQKENI. The CDR3 has 13 amino acids. V lost 4 bases to trimming and J lost 8 bases, with 12 bases between them.

The rearrangement joins TRBV19 to TRBJ1-6, with D maybe TRBD1 (5 bases). This CDR3 has 17 residues. The V end was cut by 1 base, the J end by 7 bases, with 17 bases between. Germline V gives CDR1 LNHDA, CDR2 SQIVND (reference sequence). CDR3 nucleotides: TGTGCCAGTAGTATAGGACAGTCTCCACTCGGAAATTCACCCCTCCACTTT. Its protein product is CASSIGQSPLGNSPLHF.

V is TRBV6-5 and J is TRBJ2-7; unclear D gene. The CDR3 runs to 15 residues. Germline V gene lookup returns CDR1 MNHEY and CDR2 SVGAGI. Trimming took 6 bases from V and 5 from J, leaving 20 bases between them. The CDR3 region has the DNA TGTGCCAGCAGACCTGTAAGGATGTCCCTACACGAGCAGTACTTC. It translates to CASRPVRMSLHEQYF.

The V and J genes are TRBV14 and TRBJ2-7, with 9 nucleotides matching TRBD1. V was clipped by 3 bases and J by 0 bases; unmatched bases: 0. Germline lookup yields CDR1 SGHDN and CDR2 FVKESK. The CDR3 extends over 14 amino acids. The CDR3 loop is CASSQDRGSYEQYF. The CDR3 DNA reads TGTGCCAGCAGCCAGGACAGGGGCTCCTACGAGCAGTACTTC.

V usage is TRBV28 and J usage is TRBJ2-2; TRBD2 matches at 11 bases. The CDR3 is 20 amino acids. Losses at the gene ends were 3 bases for V and 0 bases for J; bases not matched to a gene: 12. Germline CDR1 and CDR2: MDHEN and SYDVKM. In DNA form, the CDR3 reads TGTGCCAGCAGTTTCTTCTCCGGCGGGACTAGCGGTTCGAACACCGGGGAGCTGTTTTTT. This sequence encodes CASSFFSGGTSGSNTGELFF.

This clone was seen just once. The rearrangement uses TRBV28 and TRBJ1-6, with 7 bases that match TRBD1. In germline, CDR1 is MDHEN, CDR2 SYDVKM. Trimming cost V 4 bases and J 9 bases; bases outside gene matches: 3. This CDR3 is 13 amino acids long. In DNA, the CDR3 is TGTGCCAGCAGTTCAGGGACAGCTTCACCCCTCCACTTT. Protein sequence: CASSSGTASPLHF.

This clone appeared once. The chain couples TRBV10-3 to TRBJ2-5; tentatively, D is TRBD1 or TRBD2 (5 bases each). Trimming cost V 6 bases and J 3 bases, with 11 bases left between them. The germline gives CDR1 ENHRY, CDR2 SYGVKD. The CDR3 runs 13 residues. Written as DNA, the CDR3 is TGTGCCATCAGGGGGGACGGTAAAGAGACCCAGTACTTC. Protein: CAIRGDGKETQYF.

The chain combines TRBV24-1 with TRBJ2-6, with 9 bases lining up with TRBD1. Germline loops: CDR1 KGHDR, CDR2 SFDVKD. The ends lost 4 bases at V and 2 bases at J; junction bases unmatched: 8. The CDR3 extends over 18 amino acids. The CDR3 DNA is TGTGCCACCAGTGAAGAAGGGACAGGGATCGCTGGGGCCAACGTCCTGACTTTC. This sequence encodes CATSEEGTGIAGANVLTF.

V and J are TRBV27 and TRBJ1-4; 8 bases align to TRBD1. Germline trimming cut 6 bases from V and 5 bases from J; bases unmatched to any gene: 5. Germline values: CDR1 MNHEY, CDR2 SMNVEV (reference sequence). This CDR3 comprises 14 residues. The CDR3 loop reads CASRRTGLNEKLFF. As DNA, the CDR3 is TGTGCCAGCAGACGGACAGGGTTAAATGAAAAACTGTTTTTT.

The chain uses TRBV19 and TRBJ1-5; TRBD1 matches 11 bases. Germline V lookup: CDR1 LNHDA, CDR2 SQIVND (reference sequence). The CDR3 sequence is 16 residues long. The junction had 9 bases not matched to a gene; V was cut back by 5 bases and J by 6 bases. CDR3 sequence (DNA): TGTGCCAGTAGTCCCCGGGACAGGGGGTTTGGTCAGCCCCAGCATTTT. This encodes CASSPRDRGFGQPQHF.

The rearrangement joins TRBV6-6 to TRBJ2-1; 11 bases are shared with TRBD2. Germline values: CDR1 MNHNY, CDR2 SVGAGI (reference sequence). J was trimmed by 7 bases and V by 7 bases; bases with no gene match: 6. The CDR3 length is 14 residues. The CDR3 sequence is CASKLAGGPNEQFF. The CDR3 nucleotides are TGTGCCAGCAAGTTAGCGGGGGGGCCAAATGAGCAGTTCTTC.

V gene TRBV3-1 (or the pseudogene TRBV3-2) combines with J gene TRBJ1-2, with D tentatively TRBD1 (5 bases). CDR3 size: 18 residues. Germline assignment: CDR1 LGHDT and CDR2 YNNKEL (reference sequence). Trimming took off 6 bases at V and 0 bases at J, with 23 bases between the two ends. The CDR3, as DNA: TGTGCCAGCAGTCTCGACAGCACCATGGGGATCCCTAACTATGGCTACACCTTC. This codes for CASSLDSTMGIPNYGYTF.

This chain links TRBV6-5 with TRBJ1-5; 9 bases match TRBD1. V lost 8 bases to trimming and J lost 4 bases; unmatched junction nucleotides: 6. The germline V gene has CDR1 MNHEY and CDR2 SVGAGI. The CDR3 is 14 amino acids. The CDR3 here is CASGNRGRNQPQHF. The CDR3 DNA is TGTGCCAGCGGAAACAGGGGGCGGAATCAGCCCCAGCATTTT.

The table lists this clone with a count of one. This chain uses TRBV19 with TRBJ2-7; D assignment may be TRBD1 or TRBD2 (5 bases each). CDR1 is LNHDA and CDR2 is SQIVND in the germline V gene (reference sequence). With 6 bases removed from V and 5 bases from J, the gap between germline ends came to 17 bases. This CDR3 contains 14 residues. In nucleotides, the CDR3 is TGTGCCAGTAGGCCACTAGAGGGGCACGACGAGCAGTACTTC. Encoded protein: CASRPLEGHDEQYF.

The rearrangement uses TRBV19 and TRBJ2-3; 8 bases map to TRBD1. Unmatched junction bases numbered 9, after V lost 4 bases and J lost 0 bases. The germline V gene encodes CDR1 LNHDA and CDR2 SQIVND (reference sequence). This CDR3 contains 17 residues. The CDR3 coding sequence is TGTGCCAGTAGTACCATCGGGACAGGCGTCAGCACAGATACGCAGTATTTT. Encoded protein: CASSTIGTGVSTDTQYF.

The chain carries TRBV5-1 and TRBJ1-5, with TRBD1 matching over 9 bases. Germline-derived CDR1 and CDR2 are SGHRS and YFSETQ. The CDR3 length is 16 residues. V shed 4 bases and J 3 bases; nucleotides not matched to a gene: 8. The DNA of the CDR3 is TGCGCCAGCAGCCCGATGGGACAGGGAATCAATCAGCCCCAGCATTTT. Amino acid sequence: CASSPMGQGINQPQHF.

The V and J genes are TRBV7-6 and TRBJ1-1; 7 nucleotides match TRBD1. V lost 2 bases to trimming and J lost 3 bases; unmatched junction nucleotides: 9. Germline-derived CDR1 and CDR2 are SGHVS and FNYEAQ. The CDR3 is 16 amino acids. The CDR3 region is CASSLMEGALHTEAFF. The CDR3, as DNA: TGTGCCAGCAGCTTAATGGAGGGGGCTCTTCACACTGAAGCTTTCTTT.

J is TRBJ2-1 and V is TRBV9; the match to TRBD2 covers 7 bases. The CDR3 covers 19 residues. V was clipped by 7 bases and J by 0 bases; unmatched bases: 19. CDR1 SGDLS and CDR2 YYNGEE come from the germline V gene. The CDR3 coding sequence is TGTGCCAGCGCGAAACGATCTGGGACTACACTTTTCTCCTACAATGAGCAGTTCTTC. This sequence encodes CASAKRSGTTLFSYNEQFF.

The genes are TRBV7-9 and TRBJ1-1; a weak D match, TRBD1 (6 bases). The germline CDR1 and CDR2 sequences are SEHNR and FQNEAQ (reference sequence). The V and J ends lost 2 bases and 2 bases respectively, with 12 bases between them. This CDR3 region has 15 residues. CDR3 coding DNA: TGTGCCAGCAGCTTAATATCGGGGGCCAACACTGAAGCTTTCTTT. This gives the protein CASSLISGANTEAFF.

The chain has TRBV3-1 (or the pseudogene TRBV3-2) and TRBJ2-7; D call uncertain. V gave up 1 base and J gave up 1 base, with 8 bases separating them. CDR3 size: 14 residues. Germline CDR1 LGHDT, CDR2 YNNKEL (reference sequence). CDR3 sequence: CASSQGVGSYEQYV. The CDR3 bases are TGTGCCAGCAGCCAAGGGGTAGGGTCCTACGAGCAGTACGTC.

The chain links TRBV6-6 to TRBJ1-3; perhaps TRBD1 as D (5 bases). The length of the CDR3 is 16 residues. Germline assignment: CDR1 MNHNY and CDR2 SVGAGI (reference sequence). The V gene lost 0 bases and the J gene lost 0 bases, with 9 bases spanning the gap. The CDR3 coding sequence is TGTGCCAGCAGTTACTCCGAGGGGCACTCTGGAAACACCATATATTTT. The encoded protein is CASSYSEGHSGNTIYF.

The chain couples TRBV27 to TRBJ1-1; TRBD1 might be the D (5 bases). The V and J ends lost 9 bases and 0 bases respectively, with 11 bases between them. The CDR3 extends over 13 amino acids. Germline lookup yields CDR1 MNHEY and CDR2 SMNVEV (reference sequence). CDR3 protein: CASGGEMNTEAFF. DNA for the CDR3: TGTGCCAGTGGGGGGGAGATGAACACTGAAGCTTTCTTT.